This T cell receptor (beta chain) appears in the sequencing data of a study of Ad26.COV2.S vaccination and SARS-CoV-2 variants. Across the study: Trial arm assignment for the donor was COV1001 Ad26.COV2.S. Overall study results and limits: Vaccine and placebo groups showed comparable non-spike TCR breadth. Vaccinees reportedly had broad spike-specific CD8+ and CD4+ T cell responses.

Germline-derived CDR1 and CDR2 are SGHRS and YFSETQ. The V gene lost 2 bases and the J gene lost 4 bases, with 15 bases spanning the gap. The CDR3 is made up of 15 amino acids. Treatment noted: over 15 received Ad26.COV2.S at low or high dose, single or two shots; about 5 received placebo; per-sample allocation not given. Specimen acquisition occurred on day 63 following the initial vaccine or placebo injection. Ad26.COV2.S expressed prefusion-stabilized spike from the original Wuhan strain. TCRdb keeps only in-frame clones here, not all; method: immunoSEQ multiplex PCR. The table includes approximately 420,000 clones, approximately 86% detected once. For this clone: What it binds is unknown.

This TCR was sampled from a person between 18 and 65 years old who received the Ad26.COV2.S COVID-19 vaccine or a placebo. The sequenced sample was peripheral blood, obtained in a trial of Ad26.COV2.S vaccine versus placebo. The chain uses TRBV5-1 and TRBJ1-1; D might be TRBD1 (6 bases). CDR3 protein: CASSLPGGGGTEAFF. CDR3 coding DNA: TGCGCCAGCAGCTTACCCGGGGGCGGAGGCACTGAAGCTTTCTTT.